This TCR beta chain was captured in a study of blood T cell repertoires in COVID-19. In the study overall: From the United States, Italy and Spain came samples of acute and convalescent COVID-19. Sources were T cells, B-cell-depleted T cells, or PBMCs; the material itself was cDNA or gDNA.

This clone was seen only a few times. Original methodology: Amplification of reference gene primers was used by the study to estimate nucleated cell counts. Using immunoSEQ multiplex PCR, the repertoire was profiled, and TCRdb retains in-frame clones only, with some absent. That table gives V, J and clone size, and the DNA gave D and trimming. Of about 65,000 clones in the sample, roughly four fifths were seen once. Losses at the gene ends were 7 bases for V and 2 bases for J; bases not matched to a gene: 9. Germline V gene sequence: CDR1 LNHDA, CDR2 SQIVND (reference sequence). CDR3 size: 15 residues.

This sequence originates from a man at least 80 years old with acute or convalescent COVID-19. The specimen sequenced was peripheral blood. The chain recombines TRBV19 with TRBJ1-1, with TRBD1 matching 8 bases. Here the CDR3 DNA reads TGTGCCAGTACCCAAACAGGGGGTAGTAACACTGAAGCTTTCTTT. Amino acids: CASTQTGGSNTEAFF. Drawing the rest from reference TRBV19 and TRBJ1-1, the complete variable domain is DGGITQSPKYLFRKEGQNVTLSCEQNLNHDAMYWYRQDPGQGLRLIYYSQIVNDFQKGDIAEGYSVSREKKESFPLTVTSAQKNPTAFYLCASTQTGGSNTEAFFGQGTRLTVV.